The 13 T cell receptor beta chains listed next were all sequenced from one sample in a study of PD-L1 blockade in urothelial cancer. The data were produced by immunoSEQ multiplex PCR, yet TCRdb's version contains in-frame clones alone and is incomplete. The data hold 80,000 to 130,000 clones, with about 90% observed a single time. The input for sequencing was PBMCs, taken around atezolizumab (anti-PD-L1) treatment. All receptors derive from an elderly woman with urothelial cancer.

This sequence joins TRBV29-1 and TRBJ2-2; tentative D call: TRBD1 (6 bases). V dropped 5 bases and J dropped 5 bases, with 9 bases sitting between them. Germline CDR1 SQVTM, CDR2 ANQGSEA. CDR3 size: 12 residues. CDR3 DNA sequence: TGCAGCGTTAACAGGGTTACCGGGGAGCTGTTTTTT. This gives the protein CSVNRVTGELFF.

The V call is TRBV10-1, the J call TRBJ2-4; 7 bases align to TRBD2. Germline CDR1 is WNHNN and CDR2 is SYGVQD (reference sequence). The length of the CDR3 is 14 residues. J gave up 7 bases and V 3 bases, and 6 bases lay outside the gene matches. The CDR3 here is CASSEDAGVNIQYF. CDR3 bases: TGCGCCAGCAGTGAAGATGCGGGAGTTAACATTCAGTACTTC.

This chain connects TRBV10-2 to TRBJ2-3, with D possibly TRBD2 on 6 matching bases. V was pared by 6 bases and J by 3 bases, with 13 bases between. The CDR3 extends over 14 amino acids. The V gene's germline CDR1 is WSHSY and CDR2 SAAADI. The CDR3 DNA follows: TGCGCCAGCAGCCTAGGAGGGCGGACAGATACGCAGTATTTT. This translates into CASSLGGRTDTQYF.

This clone was seen a handful of times. The CDR3 DNA is TGTGCCAGCAGTCTCCGACAAGCGAACACCGGGGAGCTGTTTTTT. Translating gives CASSLRQANTGELFF. The chain has TRBV6-6 and TRBJ2-2, with unresolved D. The V gene's germline CDR1 is MNHNY and CDR2 SVGAGI (reference sequence). V was trimmed by 5 bases and J by 0 bases, leaving 10 bases between them. The CDR3 contains 15 residues.

The rearrangement joins TRBV2 to TRBJ2-1, with unresolved D. V lost 0 bases to trimming and J lost 11 bases, with 8 bases between them. Germline V lookup: CDR1 SNHLY, CDR2 FYNNEI. This CDR3 has 12 amino acids. The CDR3 bases are TGTGCCAGCAGTGAAGCCCCCCTTAAGCAGTTCTTC. The encoded protein is CASSEAPLKQFF.

The chain is built from TRBV9 and TRBJ1-6; a possible D gene is TRBD1 (5 bases). The CDR3 contains 15 residues. V lost 0 bases to trimming and J lost 7 bases, with 11 bases between them. Germline V gene data show CDR1 as SGDLS and CDR2 as YYNGEE. CDR3 nucleotide sequence: TGTGCCAGCAGCGTAGGGAAACAGGTCAATTCACCCCTCCACTTT. It yields the protein CASSVGKQVNSPLHF.

This clone was recorded only once. DNA of the CDR3: TGTGCCAGCTCGGCGGGAGTCTTAAACATTCAGTACTTC. Protein: CASSAGVLNIQYF. This chain links TRBV6-1 with TRBJ2-4; TRBD2 matches at 7 bases. Germline CDR1 MNHNS, CDR2 SASEGT. The CDR3 is made up of 13 amino acids. V trimming: 8 bases; J trimming: 6 bases; junction bases outside the gene matches: 7.

The rearrangement uses TRBV19 and TRBJ2-1, with 10 bases that match TRBD2. The CDR3 is made up of 15 amino acids. CDR1 is LNHDA, CDR2 SQIVND, per germline (reference sequence). J gave up 5 bases and V 7 bases, and 8 bases lay outside the gene matches. CDR3 sequence reads: CASITTSGLHNEQFF. CDR3 nucleotides: TGTGCCAGTATTACGACTAGCGGGCTTCACAATGAGCAGTTCTTC. Drawing the rest from reference TRBV19 and TRBJ2-1, the complete variable domain is DGGITQSPKYLFRKEGQNVTLSCEQNLNHDAMYWYRQDPGQGLRLIYYSQIVNDFQKGDIAEGYSVSREKKESFPLTVTSAQKNPTAFYLCASITTSGLHNEQFFGPGTRLTVL.

This rearrangement joins TRBV27 to TRBJ2-7; D might be TRBD2 (5 bases). The germline gives CDR1 MNHEY, CDR2 SMNVEV (reference sequence). The CDR3 totals 15 residues. Deletions cut 2 bases from V and 2 bases from J, with 13 bases between. Written as DNA, the CDR3 is TGTGCCAGCAGTTTAGTGAGGTCGGGAACCTACGAGCAGTACTTC. Translating gives CASSLVRSGTYEQYF.

The V and J genes are TRBV6-6 and TRBJ1-1, with TRBD1 identical over 9 bases. CDR1 MNHNY and CDR2 SVGAGI come from the germline V gene (reference sequence). The CDR3 length is 15 residues. Trimming cost V 4 bases and J 3 bases; bases outside gene matches: 6. CDR3 sequence (DNA): TGTGCCAGCAGTTTAACAGGGGGCAGGGACACTGAAGCTTTCTTT. It translates to CASSLTGGRDTEAFF.

The chain carries TRBV9 and TRBJ1-1; 7 bases match TRBD1. Germline CDR1 SGDLS, CDR2 YYNGEE. This CDR3 contains 16 residues. The junction had 10 bases not matched to a gene; V was cut back by 4 bases and J by 1 base. CDR3 coding DNA: TGTGCCAGCAGCACTCGCGGTAAGGGGGCGAACACTGAAGCTTTCTTT. Translation gives CASSTRGKGANTEAFF.

The rearrangement uses TRBV7-2 and TRBJ2-2; D perhaps matches TRBD2 (5 bases). The germline gives CDR1 SGHTA, CDR2 FQGNSA. The CDR3 runs to 16 residues. V was trimmed by 1 base and J by 0 bases, leaving 9 bases between them. CDR3 sequence: CASSLVLAANTGELFF. The CDR3 DNA reads as TGTGCCAGCAGCTTAGTTCTAGCAGCGAACACCGGGGAGCTGTTTTTT.

V is TRBV5-1 and J is TRBJ2-2; D gene ambiguous. V gave up 4 bases and J gave up 2 bases, with 15 bases separating them. CDR3 length equals 16 residues. Germline lookup yields CDR1 SGHRS and CDR2 YFSETQ. This CDR3 reads CASSPRPRTNTGELFF. CDR3 nucleotides: TGCGCCAGCAGCCCTAGGCCCAGAACCAACACCGGGGAGCTGTTTTTT.